This T cell receptor beta chain was identified during a study of T cell repertoires in cytomegalovirus infection. The germline V gene encodes CDR1 LGHNT and CDR2 FRNRAP. The CDR3 is made up of 16 amino acids. V dropped 0 bases and J dropped 6 bases, with 15 bases sitting between them. Findings and limits, study-wide: Of the TCR beta families, the public ones yielded a cumulative frequency that identified carriers of CMV plus the relevant HLA.

TCRdb reprocessed the reads with MiXCR, giving one entry per CDR3 protein. The sample carries around 490,000 distinct CDR3 sequences, more than 20% recorded once. This clonotype appeared many times. Its antigen is still unknown. Sequencing was performed on PBMCs. The receptor comes from a human donor in good health (CMV status not recorded). Some clones in this sample may be carry-over from other donors' samples. The V gene is TRBV12-5, the J gene TRBJ1-5; no clear D gene. The CDR3 DNA reads TGTGCTAGTGGTTTGGTACTGGGTTCCGACCTTCAGCCCCAGCATTTT. Its protein is CASGLVLGSDLQPQHF.